These 14 T cell receptor beta chains share one sample of origin, sequenced in a study of T cells in women clearing cervical HPV infection. Measured with immunoSEQ multiplex PCR; TCRdb has only the in-frame clones, and not every one. In all, the sample yields around 35,000 clones. The sequenced material came from blood buffy coat. The source of these receptors is a woman aged 18 to 75 with a cervical HPV16 infection that either progressed to CIN3+ or cleared (not recorded which).

For this clone: The read falls 3 residues short of the CDR3 end, and the missing part is taken from the germline J gene. The chain is built from TRBV19 and TRBJ2-6; 9 bases map to TRBD1. Unmatched junction bases numbered 3, after V lost 6 bases and J lost 3 bases. Looked up from germline, CDR1 is LNHDA and CDR2 is SQIVND (reference sequence). The CDR3 has 15 amino acids. The CDR3 DNA, read in part, is TGTGCCAGTAGCAACAGGGGGCGTGGGGCCAACGTC. It is translated as CASSNRGRGANV. The complete CDR3 sequence is CASSNRGRGANVLTF.

With regard to this clone: Sequencing ends 3 residues short of the CDR3 end; the germline J gene provides the rest. The gene calls are TRBV6-1 and TRBJ2-7; the match to TRBD1 covers 9 bases. Trimming removed 0 bases from V and 4 bases from J; junction bases left unmatched: 4. CDR3 length equals 15 residues. Germline CDR1 is MNHNS and CDR2 is SASEGT. The CDR3 region is CASSEAETGGYEQYF. The part of the CDR3 DNA that was read is TGTGCCAGCAGTGAAGCCGAGACAGGGGGTTACGAG.

For this clone: The sequence runs out 3 residues before the end of the CDR3; the remainder is reconstructed from the germline J gene. The rearrangement links TRBV29-1 to TRBJ2-7; maybe TRBD1 (5 bases). This CDR3 region has 14 residues. In germline, CDR1 is SQVTM, CDR2 ANQGSEA. The V end was cut by 6 bases, the J end by 0 bases, with 15 bases between. Incomplete CDR3 DNA: TGCAGCGTCGTCCAGGGTAGGAGCTCCTACGAG. It codes for CSVVQGRSSYE. In full, the CDR3 is CSVVQGRSSYEQYF.

With regard to this clone: Read coverage stops 3 residues before the CDR3 terminus; the germline J gene supplies the remainder. The rearrangement links TRBV7-9 to TRBJ1-2; TRBD1 matches at 9 bases. Germline V lookup: CDR1 SEHNR, CDR2 FQNEAQ (reference sequence). The CDR3 runs 15 residues. Incomplete CDR3 DNA: TGTGCCAGCAGCCATCCGGGACAGGGTGCGTACGAA. Its protein is CASSHPGQGAYE. The complete CDR3 protein is CASSHPGQGAYEYTF. Supplemented by reference TRBV7-9 and TRBJ1-2, the full variable domain reads DTGVSQNPRHKITKRGQNVTFRCDPISEHNRLYWYRQTLGQGPEFLTYFQNEAQLEKSRLLSDRFSAERPKGSFSTLEIQRTEQGDSAMYLCASSHPGQGAYEYTFGSGTRLTVV.

Note on this clone: The CDR3 extends 3 residues past the end of the read, so its final part is completed from the germline J gene. V gene TRBV10-3 combines with J gene TRBJ2-7, with TRBD2 as a possible D gene (7 bases). Deletions cut 10 bases from V and 2 bases from J, with 18 bases between. In germline, CDR1 is ENHRY, CDR2 SYGVKD. The CDR3 is 14 amino acids. The CDR3 is CATRGDGGPYEQYF. Incomplete CDR3 DNA: TGTGCCACCCGGGGGGACGGGGGGCCCTACGAG.

As to this clone: Read coverage stops 3 residues before the CDR3 terminus; the germline J gene supplies the remainder. This rearrangement joins TRBV2 to TRBJ1-1, with D possibly being TRBD1 (5 bases). CDR1 is SNHLY and CDR2 is FYNNEI in the germline V gene. The CDR3 has 15 residues. V was trimmed by 5 bases and J by 0 bases, leaving 13 bases between them. This CDR3 reads CASSPLWTLNTEAFF. The covered CDR3 bases are TGTGCCAGCAGTCCACTTTGGACACTGAACACTGAA.

In the case of this clone: The read falls 3 residues short of the CDR3 end, and the missing part is taken from the germline J gene. The rearrangement uses TRBV18 and TRBJ2-7, with a tentative D call TRBD1 (6 bases). Germline CDR1 KGHSH, CDR2 LQKENI. Trimming cost V 3 bases and J 5 bases, with 20 bases left between them. The CDR3 sequence is 16 residues long. This chain's CDR3 is CASSPPGQPGGHEQYF. Partial CDR3 DNA: TGTGCCAGCTCACCCCCTGGACAGCCAGGAGGTCACGAG.

Details on this clone: The read terminates 3 residues before the CDR3 end, so the remaining end is supplied by the germline J gene. The chain recombines TRBV6-4 with TRBJ1-2; a possible D gene is TRBD1 (6 bases). There are 14 residues in the CDR3. Trimming left V 6 bases short and J 6 bases short, with 17 bases between. CDR1 and CDR2 from the germline V gene are MRHNA and SNTAGT. This CDR3 reads CASSPRGGRNGYTF. The sequenced CDR3 bases are TGTGCCAGCAGCCCTCGGGGGGGGCGGAATGGC.

Comments on this clone: Read sequence stops 3 residues before the CDR3 end, and the germline J gene provides the missing end. This chain uses TRBV7-2 with TRBJ1-5; 8 bases agree with TRBD1. Looked up from germline, CDR1 is SGHTA and CDR2 is FQGNSA. V was clipped by 5 bases and J by 6 bases; unmatched bases: 9. The CDR3 totals 15 residues. This CDR3 reads CASSPWTGSAQPQHF. Incomplete CDR3 DNA: TGTGCCAGCAGCCCGTGGACAGGGAGCGCTCAGCCC.

As concerns this clone: The read stops 3 residues short of the end of the CDR3; the missing end is completed from the germline J gene. V is TRBV24-1 and J is TRBJ2-5; 14 nucleotides align to TRBD2. Germline CDR1 reads KGHDR; CDR2 reads SFDVKD. V was clipped by 7 bases and J by 4 bases; unmatched bases: 7. The CDR3 has 16 residues. The DNA read from the CDR3 is TGTGCCACCAGCGGACTAGCGGGGGGAGGAGTAGAGACC. Residues: CATSGLAGGGVET. The entire CDR3 is CATSGLAGGGVETQYF.

A note on this clone: The read comes to an end 3 residues before the CDR3 does, leaving the germline J gene to fill in the end. This specimen includes other DNA sequences encoding the same CDR3. The chain links TRBV12-3 or TRBV12-4 to TRBJ2-7; D call uncertain. Trimming removed 3 bases at V and 0 bases at J, with 6 bases between. The CDR3 is made up of 13 amino acids. The CDR3 here is CASSFGGSYEQYF. The CDR3 bases that were read are TGTGCCAGCAGTTTCGGCGGCTCCTACGAG.

About this clone itself: The observed sequence ends 3 residues before the CDR3 terminus, with the missing tail filled in from the germline J gene. The V gene is TRBV5-1, the J gene TRBJ1-6; 9 bases match TRBD1. Looked up from germline, CDR1 is SGHRS and CDR2 is YFSETQ. V dropped 3 bases and J dropped 7; count of bases not matched to a gene: 5. This CDR3 contains 15 residues. The part of the CDR3 DNA that was read is TGCGCCAGCAGCTCTGGACAGGGGAAAAATTCACCC. It is translated as CASSSGQGKNSP. The entire CDR3 protein is CASSSGQGKNSPLHF.

As for this clone: Read coverage stops 3 residues before the CDR3 terminus; the germline J gene supplies the remainder. The chain uses TRBV6-2 or TRBV6-3 and TRBJ2-3; TRBD2 matches at 9 bases. This CDR3 has 16 residues. Trimming removed 3 bases from V and 4 bases from J; junction bases left unmatched: 8. Germline V gives CDR1 MNHEY, CDR2 SVGEGT. CDR3 protein: CASSYAPGLAPDTQYF. The DNA read from the CDR3 is TGTGCCAGCAGTTATGCCCCGGGACTAGCTCCAGATACG.

Points on this clone: The CDR3 goes on 3 residues after the read ends, and that part is filled in from the germline J gene. The gene calls are TRBV20-1 and TRBJ2-7, with 9 bases aligning to TRBD1. The germline V gene encodes CDR1 DFQATT and CDR2 SNEGSKA (reference sequence). The CDR3 extends over 18 amino acids. J lost 3 bases, V lost 1 base, and 16 bases had no gene match. The DNA read from the CDR3 is TGCAGTGCTAGAGGGGAATCGGGACAGGGCCTTCCCCTCTACGAG. This gives the protein CSARGESGQGLPLYE. The CDR3, in full, reads CSARGESGQGLPLYEQYF.